One sample yielded the 4 T cell receptor beta chains listed below, sequenced in a study of T cell changes during pregnancy in multiple sclerosis. Method: immunoSEQ multiplex PCR; TCRdb's copy keeps in-frame clones and lacks some. In the table there are about 70,000 clones, about 90% of which are singletons. The source was peripheral blood, collected after pregnancy. The receptors derive from a female donor with multiple sclerosis, enrolled in a pregnancy study.

The chain joins TRBV7-9 to TRBJ2-7; no definite D call. Germline values: CDR1 SEHNR, CDR2 FQNEAQ (reference sequence). V gave up 3 bases and J gave up 3 bases, with 9 bases separating them. The CDR3 is 13 amino acids. DNA of the CDR3: TGTGCCAGCAGCTTTATAGAAGACTACGAGCAGTACTTC. It translates to CASSFIEDYEQYF.

V usage is TRBV14 and J usage is TRBJ2-1, with 13 bases that match TRBD2. The V segment lost 6 bases and the J segment 15 bases; nucleotides outside the gene matches: 8. Germline CDR1 reads SGHDN; CDR2 reads FVKESK. The CDR3 has 13 residues. The DNA for the CDR3 is TGTGCCAGCAGTCCGAGGACTAGCGGGAGTCTGTTCTTC. Translated: CASSPRTSGSLFF.

The rearrangement joins TRBV6-5 to TRBJ1-1; TRBD1 is a possible D gene (6 bases). The length of the CDR3 is 13 residues. V lost 7 bases to trimming and J lost 8 bases, with 17 bases between them. Per the germline V gene, CDR1 is MNHEY and CDR2 is SVGAGI. The CDR3 nucleotides are TGTGCCAGCAAGTCACAGGGCAGGGGAGAAGCTTTCTTT. Protein: CASKSQGRGEAFF.

The V call is TRBV6-5, the J call TRBJ2-1; possibly TRBD2 for D (5 bases). The CDR3 has 16 residues. Trimming took 2 bases from V and 1 from J, leaving 12 bases between them. Germline V gene sequence: CDR1 MNHEY, CDR2 SVGAGI. CDR3 protein: CASSYKASPSYNEQFF. The CDR3 DNA is TGTGCCAGCAGTTACAAGGCTAGCCCGTCCTACAATGAGCAGTTCTTC.